Below are 14 T cell receptor beta chains sequenced from a single sample in a study of cytomegalovirus exposure and HLA in healthy donors. The PCR ran on 60 Vbeta and 13 Jbeta primers. TCRdb keeps only in-frame clones here, not all; method: immunoSEQ multiplex PCR. The data include 50,000 to 70,000 clones; the top ten clones carry roughly 4%. The sequencing input was PBMCs. These receptors came from a male donor in good health and CMV-seronegative.

This chain joins TRBV6-5 and TRBJ1-3; unclear D gene. Deletions cut 0 bases from V and 0 bases from J, with 9 bases between. CDR3 length equals 16 residues. CDR1 MNHEY and CDR2 SVGAGI come from the germline V gene. CDR3 sequence reads: CASSYSLYTSGNTIYF. As DNA, the CDR3 is TGTGCCAGCAGTTACTCGTTGTACACCTCTGGAAACACCATATATTTT.

The V call is TRBV5-1, the J call TRBJ2-3, with TRBD1 as a possible D gene (6 bases). This CDR3 contains 14 residues. The V end was cut by 7 bases, the J end by 4 bases, with 16 bases between. Germline lookup yields CDR1 SGHRS and CDR2 YFSETQ. Written as DNA, the CDR3 is TGCGCCAGCTGTTCGCAGCCAGGGGCAGATACGCAGTATTTT. It translates to CASCSQPGADTQYF.

Details on this clone: The conserved closing phenylalanine or tryptophan is absent in this CDR3, likely reflecting a read error. No DNA is shown, since the ends of the CDR3 on it are uncertain; the CDR3 is the one TCRdb lists. The chain combines TRBV6-4 with TRBJ1-1. Ends included, the CDR3 has 12 residues. Germline assignment: CDR1 MRHNA and CDR2 SNTAGT. Here the CDR3 reads CASSDSTRKGMY.

The chain joins TRBV5-1 to TRBJ1-2; 8 positions match TRBD1. Germline lookup yields CDR1 SGHRS and CDR2 YFSETQ. V lost 3 bases, J lost 5 bases, and 6 bases stayed unmatched. The CDR3 runs 14 residues. CDR3 loop: CASSSQGAGYGYTF. The CDR3, as DNA: TGCGCCAGCAGCTCCCAGGGGGCAGGATATGGCTACACCTTC.

The rearrangement uses TRBV4-3 and TRBJ1-4, with 8 bases lining up with TRBD1. Germline CDR1 LGHNA, CDR2 YSLEER. V lost 4 bases and J lost 5; bases outside the gene matches: 6. This CDR3 comprises 15 residues. In DNA, the CDR3 is TGCGCCAGCAGCCCCCAGGGGGCCCAGAATGAAAAACTGTTTTTT. Its protein product is CASSPQGAQNEKLFF.

The rearrangement uses TRBV5-5 and TRBJ1-5, with a weak D call TRBD1 (5 bases). Germline values: CDR1 SGHKS, CDR2 YYEKEE (reference sequence). This CDR3 comprises 15 residues. V lost 0 bases and J lost 6, with 13 bases in between. CDR3 in amino acids: CASSLASAGPQPQHF. The CDR3 DNA sequence: TGTGCCAGCAGCTTGGCCTCAGCAGGGCCTCAGCCCCAGCATTTT.

The rearrangement links TRBV6-4 to TRBJ2-1; D may be TRBD1 (6 bases). V dropped 6 bases and J dropped 5 bases, with 11 bases sitting between them. The CDR3 length is 13 residues. In germline, CDR1 is MRHNA, CDR2 SNTAGT. The CDR3 bases are TGTGCCAGCAGCCCAGGGGAGAACAATGAGCAGTTCTTC. Encoded protein: CASSPGENNEQFF.

The chain has TRBV28 and TRBJ1-3; possibly TRBD1 for D (6 bases). In germline, CDR1 is MDHEN, CDR2 SYDVKM. The CDR3 sequence is 14 residues long. V lost 4 bases to trimming and J lost 4 bases, with 11 bases between them. This CDR3 reads CASSSGQSGNTIYF. For the CDR3, the DNA is TGTGCCAGCAGTTCCGGACAGTCCGGAAACACCATATATTTT.

For this clone: Distinct nucleotide sequences in the sample also encode this CDR3. The V call is TRBV7-2, the J call TRBJ1-2; TRBD1 aligns across 9 bases. Germline V gives CDR1 SGHTA, CDR2 FQGNSA. The CDR3 totals 13 residues. The ends lost 6 bases at V and 10 bases at J; junction bases unmatched: 9. CDR3 sequence (DNA): TGTGCCAGCAGTTTACAGGGGGCGCGGGTCTACACCTTC. Protein sequence: CASSLQGARVYTF.

The gene calls are TRBV19 and TRBJ2-3; the match to TRBD2 covers 7 bases. Losses at the gene ends were 5 bases for V and 1 base for J; bases not matched to a gene: 9. The CDR3 runs 16 residues. Per the germline V gene, CDR1 is LNHDA and CDR2 is SQIVND (reference sequence). This CDR3 reads CASSPRTRLGTDTQYF. CDR3 DNA: TGTGCCAGTAGTCCCCGGACTAGGTTGGGCACAGATACGCAGTATTTT.

The chain couples TRBV7-2 to TRBJ2-1; D uncertain. This CDR3 is built from 15 residues. Trimming took 0 bases from V and 8 from J, leaving 14 bases between them. Germline-derived CDR1 and CDR2 are SGHTA and FQGNSA. The DNA of the CDR3 is TGTGCCAGCAGCTTAGCAGTAAGTCAGAATGATGAGCAGTTCTTC. Translation: CASSLAVSQNDEQFF.

Details on this clone: The identical CDR3 is also encoded by other nucleotide sequences in the sample. This rearrangement joins TRBV5-4 to TRBJ2-7; possibly TRBD1 for D (6 bases). Trimming removed 4 bases at V and 4 bases at J, with 12 bases between. Germline assignment: CDR1 SGHNT and CDR2 YYREEE (reference sequence). This CDR3 comprises 13 residues. For the CDR3, the DNA is TGTGCCAGCAGCCTTCAGGGGATTTACGAGCAGTACTTC. It codes for CASSLQGIYEQYF.

This chain links TRBV28 with TRBJ2-1; 7 bases match TRBD2. CDR3 length: 16 amino acids. V shed 6 bases and J 8 bases; nucleotides not matched to a gene: 16. Looked up from germline, CDR1 is MDHEN and CDR2 is SYDVKM. CDR3 sequence (DNA): TGTGCCAGCAGCCCCTTAGCGGGTGGGAGGAGTGATGAGCAGTTCTTC. Its protein is CASSPLAGGRSDEQFF.

The chain carries TRBV23-1 and TRBJ2-1, with a tentative D call TRBD1 (6 bases). TRBV23-1 is an ORF, with its function uncertain. The CDR3 totals 21 residues. V dropped 0 bases and J dropped 0 bases, with 24 bases sitting between them. The DNA of the CDR3 is TGCGCCAGCAGTCAATCACCATGTCCCAATTACAGGGTGCGCTCCTACAATGAGCAGTTCTTC. This sequence encodes CASSQSPCPNYRVRSYNEQFF.